Following are 13 T cell receptor beta chains from one sample sequenced in a study of identical twins. TCRdb reanalysed the 5' RACE reads using MiXCR and keeps one entry per CDR3 protein. Here the sample spans roughly 710,000 distinct CDR3 sequences, less than 7% being singletons. Sequencing used naive T cells sorted from blood. Receptors were obtained from a young man in good health.

There are a few counts of this clonotype. This sequence joins TRBV20-1 and TRBJ2-1; possibly TRBD2 for D (7 bases). This CDR3 spans 14 amino acids. Germline V gene lookup returns CDR1 DFQATT and CDR2 SNEGSKA (reference sequence). Trimming cost V 3 bases and J 3 bases, with 12 bases left between them. In DNA form, the CDR3 reads TGCAGTGCTAGCCGAGGGGGGGGCTACAATGAGCAGTTCTTC. Its protein is CSASRGGGYNEQFF.

The sample holds many counts of this clonotype. The chain employs TRBV7-2 and TRBJ2-7, with 8 bases fitting TRBD2. Germline trimming cut 6 bases from V and 1 base from J; bases unmatched to any gene: 8. The germline V gene has CDR1 SGHTA and CDR2 FQGNSA. The CDR3 is 15 residues long. CDR3 coding DNA: TGTGCCAGCAGTTTAAGCGGGAGTAAGTCCTACGAGCAGTACTTC. Translating it yields CASSLSGSKSYEQYF.

Ten or more counts support this clonotype. V gene TRBV29-1 combines with J gene TRBJ2-2; 9 positions agree with TRBD2. The CDR3 is 14 residues long. The ends lost 7 bases at V and 2 bases at J; junction bases unmatched: 5. Germline V CDR1 and CDR2: SQVTM, ANQGSEA. CDR3 nucleotides: TGCAGCGGACGGACTAGCGAAAACACCGGGGAGCTGTTTTTT. Its translation is CSGRTSENTGELFF.

This clonotype was detected a few times. This chain connects TRBV4-3 to TRBJ1-1, with TRBD1 matching 7 bases. The CDR3 runs to 15 residues. The ends lost 4 bases at V and 4 bases at J; junction bases unmatched: 9. Germline assignment: CDR1 LGHNA and CDR2 YSLEER. CDR3 in DNA: TGCGCCAGCAGCCCCACGACAGGGTTGACCACTGAAGCTTTCTTT. It translates to CASSPTTGLTTEAFF.

The chain is built from TRBV20-1 and TRBJ1-4; D not certain. The length of the CDR3 is 14 residues. The V and J ends lost 1 base and 4 bases respectively, with 10 bases between them. CDR1 is DFQATT, CDR2 SNEGSKA, per germline (reference sequence). Written as DNA, the CDR3 is TGCAGTGCTAGAGGAGGCGGTAATAATGAAAAACTGTTTTTT. Its protein product is CSARGGGNNEKLFF.

This clonotype occurred many times. V gene TRBV24-1 combines with J gene TRBJ2-7; 8 nucleotides line up with TRBD1. The junction had 3 bases not matched to a gene; V was cut back by 0 bases and J by 3 bases. Germline-derived CDR1 and CDR2 are KGHDR and SFDVKD. The CDR3 covers 15 residues. CDR3 in amino acids: CATSDLRDRRYEQYV. DNA for the CDR3: TGTGCCACCAGTGATTTGCGGGACAGGCGCTACGAGCAGTACGTC.

This clonotype was seen many times. The rearrangement uses TRBV7-9 and TRBJ2-3, with 7 bases identical to TRBD1. CDR1 is SEHNR, CDR2 FQNEAQ, per germline (reference sequence). The V gene end was trimmed by 3 bases and the J gene end by 4 bases; junction bases not matched to a gene: 4. The CDR3 contains 14 residues. The CDR3 is CASSLQGVADTQYF. The CDR3 DNA sequence: TGTGCCAGCAGCTTGCAGGGGGTCGCAGATACGCAGTATTTT. Full variable domain (missing parts from reference TRBV7-9 and TRBJ2-3): DTGVSQNPRHKITKRGQNVTFRCDPISEHNRLYWYRQTLGQGPEFLTYFQNEAQLEKSRLLSDRFSAERPKGSFSTLEIQRTEQGDSAMYLCASSLQGVADTQYFGPGTRLTVL.

This clonotype turned up a few times. The chain joins TRBV2 to TRBJ2-7; D is possibly TRBD1 (5 bases). Germline V gives CDR1 SNHLY, CDR2 FYNNEI. Between the trimmed V and J ends, which lost 6 bases and 2 bases, there was a span of 11 bases. The CDR3 is made up of 13 amino acids. Here the CDR3 DNA reads TGTGCCAGCAGGGACATTTTTGCCTACGAGCAGTACTTC. This encodes CASRDIFAYEQYF. The full variable domain, rest sourced from reference TRBV2 and TRBJ2-7, is EPEVTQTPSHQVTQMGQEVILRCVPISNHLYFYWYRQILGQKVEFLVSFYNNEISEKSEIFDDQFSVERPDGSNFTLKIRSTKLEDSAMYFCASRDIFAYEQYFGPGTRLTVT.

In this sample, this clonotype turned up many times. The gene calls are TRBV20-1 and TRBJ2-1; 7 bases are a match to TRBD2. Per germline, CDR1 DFQATT and CDR2 SNEGSKA (reference sequence). V lost 3 bases and J lost 4; bases outside the gene matches: 3. This CDR3 comprises 13 residues. The CDR3 region is CSASSAGYNEQFF. The CDR3 DNA reads as TGCAGTGCTAGCTCAGCGGGATACAATGAGCAGTTCTTC.

This clonotype was observed a few times. The chain employs TRBV12-3 or TRBV12-4 and TRBJ1-2; D gene unclear. V was shortened by 1 base and J by 4 bases, with 10 bases between the two germline ends. The CDR3 loop spans 14 amino acids. DNA for the CDR3: TGTGCCAGCAGTTTAGGGGGATTAACCTATGGCTACACCTTC. Translated: CASSLGGLTYGYTF.

This clonotype was recorded at least ten times. The V call is TRBV27, the J call TRBJ1-5; 9 nucleotides align to TRBD1. The germline CDR1 and CDR2 sequences are MNHEY and SMNVEV (reference sequence). CDR3 length: 19 residues. The V gene end was trimmed by 5 bases and the J gene end by 1 base; junction bases not matched to a gene: 15. CDR3 loop: CASSATSHLQGASNQPQHF. The CDR3 DNA is TGTGCCAGCAGTGCCACCTCACACCTACAGGGGGCAAGCAATCAGCCCCAGCATTTT.

The table lists this clonotype with many counts. J is TRBJ2-1 and V is TRBV12-3 or TRBV12-4, with TRBD2 identical over 9 bases. The CDR3 covers 14 residues. The junction had 4 bases not matched to a gene; V was cut back by 7 bases and J by 3 bases. CDR3 sequence reads: CASNQRGDYNEQFF. The CDR3 nucleotides are TGTGCCAGCAATCAGCGGGGGGACTACAATGAGCAGTTCTTC.

This clonotype was detected only a few times. The rearrangement uses TRBV14 and TRBJ1-1; the match to TRBD1 covers 9 bases. This CDR3 spans 17 amino acids. After removal of 8 bases from V and 5 bases from J, the junction contained 18 bases not matched to a gene. Germline V CDR1 and CDR2: SGHDN, FVKESK. The CDR3 DNA sequence: TGTGCCAGCGGACCGGGACAGGGCGTCGTTCAGCGTACTGAAGCTTTCTTT. Translated, it gives CASGPGQGVVQRTEAFF.